This TCR beta chain comes out of a study of control samples from healthy donors and cancer patients. Using immunoSEQ multiplex PCR, the repertoire was profiled, and TCRdb retains in-frame clones only, with some absent. The table has 130,000 or so clones, approximately 94% seen once; the top ten hold about an eighth. In germline, CDR1 is ENHRY, CDR2 SYGVKD. This CDR3 contains 17 residues. Trimming stripped 3 bases from V and 4 bases from J, with 22 bases between. The chain couples TRBV10-3 to TRBJ2-7; D is perhaps TRBD1 (6 bases). This clonotype originated in a man aged 40-49 years in good health. The specimen was blood. Here the CDR3 DNA reads TGTGCCATCAGTGACCCACTGAGGGGCAGGGGTAGGTACGAGCAGTACTTC. It is translated as CAISDPLRGRGRYEQYF.